The 8 T cell receptor beta chains listed next were all sequenced from one sample in a study of identical twins. Each CDR3 protein is one row after TCRdb ran MiXCR on the 5' RACE reads. The sample includes approximately 530,000 distinct CDR3 sequences, 20% to 25% seen only once; the top ten take approximately 0.49%. This same sample was also taken into another study, of yellow fever vaccine responses in identical twins.

The sample comprised CD4+ T cells sorted from blood. The receptor source for this set is a woman aged 18-35 years in good health.

The genes are TRBV20-1 and TRBJ2-1, with D maybe TRBD2 (5 bases). The germline V gene has CDR1 DFQATT and CDR2 SNEGSKA (reference sequence). Trimming stripped 4 bases from V and 1 base from J, with 17 bases between. The CDR3 totals 16 residues. CDR3 amino acids: CSATPEARVSYNEQFF. CDR3 nucleotides: TGCAGTGCTACCCCCGAGGCGAGGGTGTCCTACAATGAGCAGTTCTTC.

This clonotype was picked up many times. A read error may produce the germline difference seen at one junction end. The chain links TRBV5-1 to TRBJ2-5, with a tentative D call TRBD1 (6 bases). Per germline, CDR1 SGHRS and CDR2 YFSETQ. The CDR3 runs 16 residues. CDR3 DNA sequence: TGCGCGAGCAACCGGAACTACAACAGGGAACAAGAGACCCAGTACTTC. It is translated as CASNRNYNREQETQYF.

This sequence joins TRBV10-2 and TRBJ2-1; 10 positions match TRBD1. The CDR3 totals 19 residues. Germline lookup yields CDR1 WSHSY and CDR2 SAAADI. The ends lost 1 base at V and 2 bases at J; junction bases unmatched: 11. This CDR3 is CASSEFGPRGTGAYNEQFF. CDR3 in DNA: TGCGCCAGCAGTGAGTTTGGACCTCGCGGGACAGGGGCCTACAATGAGCAGTTCTTC.

The chain joins TRBV4-1 to TRBJ2-3; weak D call: TRBD2 (5 bases). The germline CDR1 and CDR2 sequences are MGHRA and YSYEKL. This CDR3 has 15 amino acids. With 5 bases removed from V and 1 base from J, the gap between germline ends came to 13 bases. CDR3 nucleotide sequence: TGCGCCAGCAGCGATCGCGGGTCTGGCACAGATACGCAGTATTTT. Translating it yields CASSDRGSGTDTQYF.

The rearrangement links TRBV7-9 to TRBJ2-2, with D possibly called TRBD1 or TRBD2 (7 bases each). The V end lost 5 bases, the J end lost 3 bases, and 13 bases lay between the germline ends. This CDR3 is 15 amino acids long. Germline values: CDR1 SEHNR, CDR2 FQNEAQ (reference sequence). This CDR3 reads CASSARGTDTGELFF. For the CDR3, the DNA is TGTGCCAGCAGCGCGCGGGGGACAGACACCGGGGAGCTGTTTTTT.

In this sample, this clonotype turned up many times. V usage is TRBV27 and J usage is TRBJ2-7; TRBD1 might be the D (5 bases). CDR3 length: 14 residues. Germline values: CDR1 MNHEY, CDR2 SMNVEV (reference sequence). Trimming stripped 6 bases from V and 3 bases from J, with 15 bases between. This CDR3 reads CASSDQGKVYEQYF. CDR3 coding DNA: TGTGCCAGCAGCGACCAGGGTAAAGTCTACGAGCAGTACTTC.

This clonotype was seen a handful of times. The rearrangement uses TRBV29-1 and TRBJ2-5; 7 nucleotides line up with TRBD2. CDR1 and CDR2 (germline): SQVTM, ANQGSEA. This CDR3 has 15 amino acids. With 6 bases clipped from V and 1 base from J, the junction kept 11 bases outside the gene matches. The CDR3 region has the DNA TGCAGCGTAGTCACGCGCGGGAGTTTCCAAGAGACCCAGTACTTC. It specifies CSVVTRGSFQETQYF.

The rearrangement joins TRBV6-1 to TRBJ2-2, with TRBD1 as a possible D gene (6 bases). Per the germline V gene, CDR1 is MNHNS and CDR2 is SASEGT. The germline V and J ends were trimmed by 6 bases and 5 bases, with 19 bases remaining between them. This CDR3 has 16 amino acids. Here the CDR3 reads CASSPRIQGYTGELFF. The CDR3 DNA reads TGTGCCAGCAGCCCCAGAATACAGGGTTATACCGGGGAGCTGTTTTTT.